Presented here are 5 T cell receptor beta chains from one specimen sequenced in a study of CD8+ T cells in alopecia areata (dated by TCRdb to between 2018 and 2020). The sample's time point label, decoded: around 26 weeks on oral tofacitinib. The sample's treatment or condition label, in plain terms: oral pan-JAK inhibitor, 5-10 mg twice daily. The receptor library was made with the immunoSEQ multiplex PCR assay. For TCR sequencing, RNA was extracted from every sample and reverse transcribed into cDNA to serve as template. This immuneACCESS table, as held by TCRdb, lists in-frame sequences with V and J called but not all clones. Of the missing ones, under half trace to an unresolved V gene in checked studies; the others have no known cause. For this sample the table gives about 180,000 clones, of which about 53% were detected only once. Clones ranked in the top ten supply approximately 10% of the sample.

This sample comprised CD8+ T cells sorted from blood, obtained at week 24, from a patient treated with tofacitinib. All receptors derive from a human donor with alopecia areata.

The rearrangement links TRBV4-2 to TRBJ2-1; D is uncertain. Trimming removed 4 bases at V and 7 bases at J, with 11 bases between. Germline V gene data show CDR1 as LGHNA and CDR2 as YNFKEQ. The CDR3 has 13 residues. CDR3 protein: CASSPTRANEQFF. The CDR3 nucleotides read TGTGCCAGCAGCCCTACCCGAGCGAATGAGCAGTTCTTC.

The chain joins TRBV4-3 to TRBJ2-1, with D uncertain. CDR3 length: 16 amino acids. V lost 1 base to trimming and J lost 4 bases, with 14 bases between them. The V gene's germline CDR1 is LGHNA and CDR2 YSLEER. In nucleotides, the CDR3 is TGCGCCAGCAGCCAAGCCTCTGGCGAACTTTACAATGAGCAGTTCTTC. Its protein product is CASSQASGELYNEQFF.

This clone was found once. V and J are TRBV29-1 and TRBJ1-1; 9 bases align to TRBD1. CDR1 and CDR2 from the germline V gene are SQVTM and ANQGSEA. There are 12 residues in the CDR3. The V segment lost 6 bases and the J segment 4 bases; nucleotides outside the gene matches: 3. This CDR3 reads CSVLTGGTEAFF. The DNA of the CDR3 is TGCAGCGTCTTGACAGGGGGCACTGAAGCTTTCTTT.

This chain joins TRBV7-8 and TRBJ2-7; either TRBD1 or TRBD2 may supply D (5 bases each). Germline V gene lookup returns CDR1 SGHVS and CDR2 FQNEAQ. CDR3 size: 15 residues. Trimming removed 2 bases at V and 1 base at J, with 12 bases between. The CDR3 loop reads CASSLSGTGSYEQYF. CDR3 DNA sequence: TGTGCCAGCAGCTTATCGGGGACGGGTTCCTACGAGCAGTACTTC.

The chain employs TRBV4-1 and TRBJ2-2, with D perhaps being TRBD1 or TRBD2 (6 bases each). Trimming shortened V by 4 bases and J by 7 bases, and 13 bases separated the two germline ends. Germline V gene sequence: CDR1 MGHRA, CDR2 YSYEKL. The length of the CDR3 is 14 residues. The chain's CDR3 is CASSLGAGNGELFF. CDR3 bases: TGCGCCAGCAGCCTGGGGGCGGGAAACGGGGAGCTGTTTTTT.